This is a list of T cell receptor beta chains from one sample in a study of T cells in Graves' hyperthyroidism and ophthalmopathy. TCRdb passed the multiplex PCR reads through MiXCR, listing each CDR3 protein once. The sample consists of under 400,000 distinct CDR3 sequences, about 12% of them appearing once. Sequencing input: blood. The receptors derive from a woman younger than 30 with Graves' hyperthyroidism. Both conserved end residues are part of each CDR3. D genes are given only for firm matches. Expanded clones are given a class, and other clones once, few, many or no size at all.

V gene,clone size,J gene,CDR3 length,D gene,CDR3 protein,CDR3 DNA
TRBV6-1,many,TRBJ2-2,14,NA,CASSEVNLGGELFF,TGTGCCAGCAGTGAAGTGAATTTAGGCGGGGAGCTGTTTTTT
TRBV28,many,TRBJ2-7,15,TRBD2,CASSLSRAGEGEQYF,TGTGCCAGCAGTTTATCGAGGGCGGGAGAAGGCGAGCAGTACTTC
TRBV18,many,TRBJ1-1,13,NA,CASSLKGNTEAFF,TGTGCCAGCTCCCTAAAAGGGAACACTGAAGCTTTCTTT
TRBV7-2,many,TRBJ2-3,15,NA,CASSVGSLRTDTQYF,TGTGCCAGCAGCGTCGGGTCTCTCCGGACAGATACGCAGTATTTT
TRBV27,once,TRBJ2-7,15,TRBD1,CASRGTGGIPYEQYF,TGTGCCAGCAGAGGGACAGGGGGAATCCCCTACGAGCAGTACTTC
TRBV7-2,NA,TRBJ1-4,14,TRBD1,CASSLGTGQEKLFF,TGTGCCAGCAGCCTCGGGACAGGGCAAGAAAAACTGTTTTTT
TRBV19,few,TRBJ2-3,13,NA,CASSGGHTDTQYF,TGTGCCAGTAGTGGGGGACACACAGATACGCAGTATTTT
TRBV20-1,NA,TRBJ1-2,15,TRBD1,CSATPGQGNVYGYTF,TGCAGTGCTACACCGGGACAGGGAAATGTCTATGGCTACACCTTC
TRBV7-2,NA,TRBJ2-3,21,TRBD2,CASSLAPPASGRARLVDTQYF,TGTGCCAGCAGCTTAGCCCCCCCTGCTAGCGGGAGGGCCCGGTTAGTAGATACGCAATATTTT
TRBV2,NA,TRBJ2-7,16,TRBD1,CASSVHRDRLGYEQYF,TGTGCCAGCAGTGTCCACCGGGACAGGTTAGGGTACGAGCAGTACTTC
TRBV28,many,TRBJ2-7,11,NA,CASSLRRWQYF,TGTGCCAGCAGCCTCCGTAGGTGGCAGTACTTC
TRBV6-2/TRBV6-3,many,TRBJ2-7,15,TRBD2,CASSYAGLAGYEQYF,TGTGCCAGCAGTTACGCCGGACTAGCGGGCTACGAGCAGTACTTC
TRBV5-1,many,TRBJ2-3,19,TRBD2,CASSLAAGGRAPSTDTQYF,TGCGCCAGCAGCTTGGCCGCAGGCGGGAGGGCTCCCTCGACAGATACGCAGTATTTT
TRBV20-1,many,TRBJ2-3,13,TRBD2,CIMKRGGTDTQYF,TGCATCATGAAGCGGGGGGGCACAGATACGCAGTATTTT
TRBV20-1,many,TRBJ1-2,13,NA,CSASFGVTYGYTF,TGCAGTGCCTCGTTCGGGGTGACCTATGGCTACACCTTC
TRBV7-3,many,TRBJ2-1,13,NA,CASSWIRGNEQFF,TGTGCCAGCAGCTGGATACGGGGGAATGAGCAGTTCTTC
TRBV5-8,NA,TRBJ1-1,14,NA,CASSPRHLNTEAFF,TGTGCCAGCAGCCCTAGACACCTGAACACTGAAGCTTTCTTT
TRBV20-1,many,TRBJ2-1,14,NA,CSARVDGQSNEQFF,TGCAGTGCGCGAGTGGATGGGCAGAGCAATGAGCAGTTCTTC
TRBV19,few,TRBJ1-2,15,NA,CASSIGQLSNYGYTF,TGTGCCAGCAGTATAGGGCAGCTATCTAACTATGGCTACACCTTC
TRBV27,many,TRBJ2-7,13,NA,CASRVFLSYEQYF,TGTGCCAGCAGGGTTTTTTTATCCTACGAGCAGTACTTC
TRBV7-3,many,TRBJ2-2,15,NA,CASSLSGAHTGELFF,TGTGCCAGCAGCTTGTCAGGTGCCCACACCGGGGAGCTGTTTTTT
TRBV6-1,many,TRBJ2-7,17,TRBD2,CASLGGVAGIKSYEQYF,TGTGCCAGCCTCGGTGGGGTAGCGGGAATAAAAAGCTACGAGCAGTACTTC
TRBV12-3/TRBV12-4,many,TRBJ2-7,11,NA,CASSFQYEQYF,TGTGCCAGCAGTTTTCAGTACGAGCAGTACTTC
TRBV12-3/TRBV12-4,NA,TRBJ2-1,14,NA,CASSHTRGPNEQFF,TGTGCCAGCAGCCACACGCGCGGGCCAAATGAGCAGTTCTTC
TRBV28,NA,TRBJ2-1,13,NA,CASSWGRYNEQFF,TGTGCCAGCAGTTGGGGACGGTACAATGAGCAGTTCTTC
TRBV7-6,few,TRBJ1-3,16,NA,CASSLTLRPSGNTIYF,TGTGCCAGCAGCTTAACCCTACGACCCTCTGGAAACACCATATATTTT
TRBV7-2,few,TRBJ2-5,14,NA,CASIRGGPGETQYF,TGTGCCAGCATTAGGGGCGGCCCAGGGGAGACCCAGTACTTC
TRBV7-9,many,TRBJ2-2,16,NA,CASSFPRGGSAGELFF,TGTGCCAGCAGTTTCCCTCGTGGGGGGAGCGCCGGGGAGCTGTTTTTT
TRBV3-1,many,TRBJ2-7,13,TRBD2,CASSLGLANEQYF,TGTGCCAGCAGCCTCGGACTAGCGAACGAGCAGTACTTC
TRBV19,few,TRBJ1-1,13,NA,CASSNIQNTEAFF,TGTGCCAGTAGTAACATCCAGAACACTGAAGCTTTCTTT
TRBV19,NA,TRBJ1-1,17,NA,CASSIVTGAEAGTEAFF,TGTGCCAGTAGTATAGTTACCGGGGCTGAGGCGGGAACTGAAGCTTTCTTT
TRBV28,many,TRBJ2-7,15,TRBD1,CASSLIQGASDEQYF,TGTGCCAGCAGTTTAATACAGGGGGCTAGCGACGAGCAGTACTTC
TRBV28,many,TRBJ1-5,16,NA,CASSFAGEFRNQPQHF,TGTGCCAGCAGTTTCGCAGGGGAATTCCGAAATCAGCCCCAGCATTTT
TRBV9,many,TRBJ2-1,18,TRBD1,CASSVAIDNRGQGEEQFF,TGTGCCAGCAGCGTAGCAATAGATAACAGGGGGCAGGGAGAGGAGCAGTTCTTC
TRBV10-1,NA,TRBJ2-5,8,NA,CAIPGWDF,TGCGCCATTCCAGGCTGGGACTTC
TRBV24-1,many,TRBJ2-3,14,NA,CATSDLRTGDTQYF,TGTGCCACCAGTGATTTACGGACGGGAGATACGCAGTATTTT
TRBV19,NA,TRBJ2-1,16,NA,CASSIQTSRAGNEQFF,TGTGCCAGTAGTATCCAGACTAGTCGCGCGGGGAATGAGCAGTTCTTC
TRBV28,many,TRBJ1-1,14,NA,CASSRGYMNTEAFF,TGTGCCAGCAGTAGGGGTTACATGAACACTGAAGCTTTCTTT